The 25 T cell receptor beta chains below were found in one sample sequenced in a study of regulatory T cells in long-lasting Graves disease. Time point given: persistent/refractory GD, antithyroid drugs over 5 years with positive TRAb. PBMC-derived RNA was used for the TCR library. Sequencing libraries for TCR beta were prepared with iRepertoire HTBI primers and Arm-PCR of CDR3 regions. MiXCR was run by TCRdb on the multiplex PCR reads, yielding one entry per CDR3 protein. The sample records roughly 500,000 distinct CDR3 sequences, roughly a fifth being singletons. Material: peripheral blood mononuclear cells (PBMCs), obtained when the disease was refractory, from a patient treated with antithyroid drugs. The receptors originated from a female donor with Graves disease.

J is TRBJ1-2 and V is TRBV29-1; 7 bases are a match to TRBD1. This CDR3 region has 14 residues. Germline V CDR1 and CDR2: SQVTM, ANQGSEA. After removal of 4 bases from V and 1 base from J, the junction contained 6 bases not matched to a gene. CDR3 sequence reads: CSVGRQGNNYGYTF. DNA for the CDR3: TGCAGCGTTGGAAGACAGGGAAATAACTATGGCTACACCTTC.

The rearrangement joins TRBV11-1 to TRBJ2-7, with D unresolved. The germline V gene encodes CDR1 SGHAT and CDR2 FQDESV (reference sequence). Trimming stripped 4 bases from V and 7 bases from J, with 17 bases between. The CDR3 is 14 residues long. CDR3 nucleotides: TGTGCCAGCAGCTCTGAACGGACCCTCGGAGAGCAGTACTTC. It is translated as CASSSERTLGEQYF.

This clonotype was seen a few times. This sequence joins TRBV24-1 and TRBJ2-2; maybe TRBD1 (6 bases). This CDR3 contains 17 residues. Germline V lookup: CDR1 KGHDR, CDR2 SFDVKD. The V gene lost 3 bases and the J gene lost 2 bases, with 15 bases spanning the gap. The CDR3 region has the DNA TGTGCCACCAGTGATACCGCGACAGGAACCAACACCGGGGAGCTGTTTTTT. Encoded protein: CATSDTATGTNTGELFF.

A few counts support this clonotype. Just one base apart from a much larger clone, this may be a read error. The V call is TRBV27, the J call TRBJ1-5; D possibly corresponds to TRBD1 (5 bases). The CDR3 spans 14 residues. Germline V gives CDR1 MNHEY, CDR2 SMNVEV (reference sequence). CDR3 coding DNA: TGTGCCGGCAGTTTTCAGGGTAGCAATCAGCCCCAGCATTTT. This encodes CAGSFQGSNQPQHF.

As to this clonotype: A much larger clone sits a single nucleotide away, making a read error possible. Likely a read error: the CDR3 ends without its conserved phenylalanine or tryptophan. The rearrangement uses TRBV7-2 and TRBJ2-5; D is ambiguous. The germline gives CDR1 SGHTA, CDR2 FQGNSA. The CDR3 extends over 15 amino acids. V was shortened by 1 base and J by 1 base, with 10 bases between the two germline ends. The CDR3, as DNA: TGTGCCAGCAGCTTAGGGTTGACACTCCAAGAGACCCAGTACTCC. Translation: CASSLGLTLQETQYS.

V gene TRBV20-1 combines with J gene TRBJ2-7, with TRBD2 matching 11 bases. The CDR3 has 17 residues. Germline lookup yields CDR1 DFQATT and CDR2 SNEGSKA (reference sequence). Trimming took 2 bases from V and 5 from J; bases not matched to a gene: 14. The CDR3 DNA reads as TGCAGTGCTAGACGCCCCCATAGCGGGAGGGCCTGGCACGAGCAGTACTTC. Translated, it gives CSARRPHSGRAWHEQYF.

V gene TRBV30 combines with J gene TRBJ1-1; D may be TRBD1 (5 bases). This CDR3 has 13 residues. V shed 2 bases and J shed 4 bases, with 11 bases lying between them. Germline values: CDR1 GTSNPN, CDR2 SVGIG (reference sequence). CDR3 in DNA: TGTGCCTGGAGTCCGATGGGGGGCACTGAAGCTTTCTTT. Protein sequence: CAWSPMGGTEAFF.

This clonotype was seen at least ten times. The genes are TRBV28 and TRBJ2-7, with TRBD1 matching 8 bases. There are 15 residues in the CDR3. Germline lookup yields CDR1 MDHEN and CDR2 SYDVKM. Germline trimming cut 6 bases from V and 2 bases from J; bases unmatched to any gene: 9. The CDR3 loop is CASRRPTGVTYEQYF. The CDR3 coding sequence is TGTGCCAGCAGACGTCCGACAGGGGTGACCTACGAGCAGTACTTC.

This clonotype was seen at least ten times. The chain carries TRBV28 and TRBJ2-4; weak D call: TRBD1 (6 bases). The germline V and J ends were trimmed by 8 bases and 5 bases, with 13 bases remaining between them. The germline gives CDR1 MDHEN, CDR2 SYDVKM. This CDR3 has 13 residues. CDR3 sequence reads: CASAETGQNIQYF. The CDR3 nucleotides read TGTGCCAGCGCCGAGACAGGTCAAAACATTCAGTACTTC.

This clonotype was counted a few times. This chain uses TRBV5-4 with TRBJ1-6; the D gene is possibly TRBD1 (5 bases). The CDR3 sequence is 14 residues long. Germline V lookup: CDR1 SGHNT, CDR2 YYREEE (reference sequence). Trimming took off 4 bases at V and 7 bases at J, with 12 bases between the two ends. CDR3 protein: CASSIQGMNSPLHF. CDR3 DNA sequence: TGTGCCAGCAGCATTCAGGGAATGAATTCACCCCTCCACTTT.

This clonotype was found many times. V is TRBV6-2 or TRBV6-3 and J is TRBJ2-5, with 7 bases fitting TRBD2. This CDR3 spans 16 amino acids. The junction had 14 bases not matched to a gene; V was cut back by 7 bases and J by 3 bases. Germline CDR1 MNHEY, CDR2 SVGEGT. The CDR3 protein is CASTPGAGTVEETQYF. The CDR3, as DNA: TGTGCCAGCACGCCGGGAGCGGGAACAGTTGAAGAGACCCAGTACTTC.

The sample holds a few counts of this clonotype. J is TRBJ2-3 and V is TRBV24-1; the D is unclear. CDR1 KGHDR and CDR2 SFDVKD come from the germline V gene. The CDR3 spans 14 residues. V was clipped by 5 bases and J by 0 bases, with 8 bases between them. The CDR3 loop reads CATSVSLSTDTQYF. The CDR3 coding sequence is TGTGCCACCAGTGTTTCCCTTAGCACAGATACGCAGTATTTT.

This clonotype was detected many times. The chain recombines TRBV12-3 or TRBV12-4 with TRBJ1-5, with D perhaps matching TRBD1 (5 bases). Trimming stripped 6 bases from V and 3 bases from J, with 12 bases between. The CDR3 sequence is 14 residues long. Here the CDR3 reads CASSRQGNNQPQHF. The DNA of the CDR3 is TGTGCCAGCAGCCGTCAGGGTAACAATCAGCCCCAGCATTTT.

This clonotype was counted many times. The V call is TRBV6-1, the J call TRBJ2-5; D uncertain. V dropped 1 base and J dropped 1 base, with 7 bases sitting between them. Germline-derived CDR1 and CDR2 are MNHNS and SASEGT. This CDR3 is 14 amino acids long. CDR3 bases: TGTGCCAGCAGTGAAGGTCGGATCCAAGAGACCCAGTACTTC. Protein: CASSEGRIQETQYF.

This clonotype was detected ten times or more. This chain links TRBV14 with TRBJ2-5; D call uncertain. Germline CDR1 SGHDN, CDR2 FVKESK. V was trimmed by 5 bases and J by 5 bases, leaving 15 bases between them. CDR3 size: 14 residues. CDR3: CASSGILSRETQYF. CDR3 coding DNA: TGTGCCAGCAGCGGTATCCTCTCGAGGGAGACCCAGTACTTC.

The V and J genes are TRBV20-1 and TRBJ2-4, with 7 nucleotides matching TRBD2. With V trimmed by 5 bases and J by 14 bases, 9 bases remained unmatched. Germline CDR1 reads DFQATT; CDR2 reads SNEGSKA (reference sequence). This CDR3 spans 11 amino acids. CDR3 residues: CSARETSLEYF. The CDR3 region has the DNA TGCAGTGCTCGGGAGACTAGCCTGGAGTACTTC.

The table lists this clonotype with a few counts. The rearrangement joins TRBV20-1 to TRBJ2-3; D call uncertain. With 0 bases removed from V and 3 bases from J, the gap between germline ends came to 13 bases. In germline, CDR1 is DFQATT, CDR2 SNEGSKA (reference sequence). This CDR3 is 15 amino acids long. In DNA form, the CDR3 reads TGCAGTGCTAGAGATGTGCTCCTTTGGACAGATACGCAGTATTTT. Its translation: CSARDVLLWTDTQYF.

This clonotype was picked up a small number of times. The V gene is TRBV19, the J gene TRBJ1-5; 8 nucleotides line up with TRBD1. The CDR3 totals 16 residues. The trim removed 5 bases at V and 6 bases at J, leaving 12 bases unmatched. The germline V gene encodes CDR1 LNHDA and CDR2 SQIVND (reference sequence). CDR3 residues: CASSPGQGGRPQPQHF. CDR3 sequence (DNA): TGTGCCAGTAGTCCCGGACAGGGTGGTCGCCCTCAGCCCCAGCATTTT.

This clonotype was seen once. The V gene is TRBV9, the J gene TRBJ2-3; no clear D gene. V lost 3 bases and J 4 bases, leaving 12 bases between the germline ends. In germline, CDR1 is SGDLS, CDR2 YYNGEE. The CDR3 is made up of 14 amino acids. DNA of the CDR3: TGTGCCAGCAGCGCAGAGTCCCTGGCAGATACGCAGTATTTT. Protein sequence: CASSAESLADTQYF.

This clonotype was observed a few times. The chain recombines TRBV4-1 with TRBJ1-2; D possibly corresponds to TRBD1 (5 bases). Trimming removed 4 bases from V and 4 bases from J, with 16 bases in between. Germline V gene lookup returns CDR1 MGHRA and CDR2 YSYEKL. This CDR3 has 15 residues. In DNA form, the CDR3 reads TGCGCCAGCAGCCTTGGGACCGAGAACGTCTATGGCTACACCTTC. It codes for CASSLGTENVYGYTF.

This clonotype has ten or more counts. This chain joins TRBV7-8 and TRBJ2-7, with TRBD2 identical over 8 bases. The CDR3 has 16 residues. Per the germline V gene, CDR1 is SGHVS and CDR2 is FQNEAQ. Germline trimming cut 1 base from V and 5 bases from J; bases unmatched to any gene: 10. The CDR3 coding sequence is TGTGCCAGCAGCTTAGGGTTTCTGCTAGCGGGCCACGAGCAGTACTTC. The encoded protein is CASSLGFLLAGHEQYF.

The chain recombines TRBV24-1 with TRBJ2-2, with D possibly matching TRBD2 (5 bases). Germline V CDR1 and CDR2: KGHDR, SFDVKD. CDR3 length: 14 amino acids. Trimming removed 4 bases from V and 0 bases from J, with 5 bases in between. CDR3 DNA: TGTGCCACCAGTGAGCGGGCGAACACCGGGGAGCTGTTTTTT. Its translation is CATSERANTGELFF.

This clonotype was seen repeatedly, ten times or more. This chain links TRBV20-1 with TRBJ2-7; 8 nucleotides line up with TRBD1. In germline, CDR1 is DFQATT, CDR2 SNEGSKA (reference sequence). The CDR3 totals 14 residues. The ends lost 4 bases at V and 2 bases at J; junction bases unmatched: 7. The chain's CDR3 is CSAIQGAATYEQYF. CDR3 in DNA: TGCAGTGCTATCCAGGGGGCAGCAACCTACGAGCAGTACTTC.

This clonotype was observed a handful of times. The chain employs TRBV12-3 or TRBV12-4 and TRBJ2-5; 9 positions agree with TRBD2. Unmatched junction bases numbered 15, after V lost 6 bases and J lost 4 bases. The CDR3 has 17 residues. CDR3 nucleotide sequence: TGTGCCAGCAGCCCGGTGGGGGCGGGAGGGATGGGAGAGACCCAGTACTTC. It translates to CASSPVGAGGMGETQYF.

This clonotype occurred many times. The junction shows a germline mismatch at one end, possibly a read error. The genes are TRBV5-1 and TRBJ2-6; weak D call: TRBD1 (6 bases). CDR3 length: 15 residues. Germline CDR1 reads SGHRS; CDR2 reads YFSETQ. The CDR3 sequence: CASSFTGTGANVLTF. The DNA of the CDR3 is TGTGCCAGCAGTTTCACAGGGACCGGGGCCAACGTCCTGACTTTC.